Sequencing of this T cell receptor (beta chain) was carried out in a study of blood T cell repertoires in COVID-19. Across the whole study: The United States, Italy and Spain supplied acute and convalescent COVID-19 samples.

The germline V gene has CDR1 LNHDA and CDR2 SQIVND (reference sequence). The CDR3 has 13 amino acids. V was shortened by 1 base and J by 4 bases, with 7 bases between the two germline ends. Original methodology: Estimated nucleated cell counts came from reference gene primer amplification. Libraries were prepared by immunoSEQ multiplex PCR; TCRdb keeps only in-frame clonotypes and omits some of them. D and trimming were read from the DNA, whereas the V and J calls and clone size are those reported in that table. The sample has some 240,000 clones; 89% are singletons. Specimen: peripheral blood. The rearrangement joins TRBV19 to TRBJ1-2; D unclear. The sequence derives from a man aged 60 to 69 who had recovered from COVID-19. The CDR3 bases are TGTGCCAGTAGTATAGTCAGGTTCTATGGCTACACCTTC. As protein: CASSIVRFYGYTF.